This T cell receptor (beta chain) derives from a study of T cell clusters in autoimmune cytopenias. TRB amplification used approximately 250 ng of peripheral blood genomic DNA. Measured by frequency, this clonotype is medium-sized (0.01 to 0.1%). TRB rearrangements were amplified by touch-down multiplex PCR with mixed TRB-A/B primers. TCRdb re-called the multiplex PCR reads and shows each CDR3 protein once, DNA omitted. The sample has under 1,000 distinct CDR3 sequences. The CDR3 has 12 residues. Germline V gene data show CDR1 as SEHNR and CDR2 as FQNEAQ (reference sequence). The data also belong to a second study, concerning T cell repertoires in aging, cancer and after chemotherapy.

Sequenced material: peripheral blood. The V and J genes are TRBV7-9 and TRBJ2-1. The TCR comes from a human donor with chronic lymphocytic leukemia. CDR3 residues: CASSLGMGEQFF. The entire variable domain, with the rest obtained from reference TRBV7-9 and TRBJ2-1, is as follows: DTGVSQNPRHKITKRGQNVTFRCDPISEHNRLYWYRQTLGQGPEFLTYFQNEAQLEKSRLLSDRFSAERPKGSFSTLEIQRTEQGDSAMYLCASSLGMGEQFFGPGTRLTVL.